One T cell receptor (beta chain) is described in this entry. Its matching antigen is unknown. This PCR relied on a set of 60 Vbeta primers and 13 Jbeta primers. Clones were read by immunoSEQ multiplex PCR, and TCRdb kept only the in-frame ones, dropping some. The sample carries roughly 170,000 clones, approximately 80% recorded once. The data are from a study of cytomegalovirus exposure and HLA in healthy donors. Findings of the study overall: Among TCR beta chains of equal frequency, HLA-associated ones were more clonally expanded in a later analysis. Researchers reportedly found TCR beta sequences accurately predicted most subjects' HLA-A and HLA-B alleles. Analysis was carried out at a later point, and it linked a missense DCLRE1C variant to TCR beta V- and J-gene trimming. Later analysis placed DRB1 highest and HLA-C lowest in TCR association rates, which differed by HLA locus.

V was cut by 4 bases and J by 0 bases, with 7 bases left in between. The CDR3 length is 13 residues. Germline V gives CDR1 SQVTM, CDR2 ANQGSEA. The chain recombines TRBV29-1 with TRBJ2-1; no clear D. The TCR was taken from a woman aged 18-29 years in good health and CMV-seronegative. Sequenced sample: PBMCs. Here the CDR3 DNA reads TGCAGCGTTGCCAGGATCTCCTACAATGAGCAGTTCTTC. Protein: CSVARISYNEQFF.